Below are 30 T cell receptor beta chains sequenced from a single sample in a study of response to subunit inactivated influenza vaccine. Using its own MiXCR run on the RT-PCR reads, TCRdb lists one record per CDR3 protein. Of hundreds of thousands of distinct CDR3 sequences listed, roughly an eighth are singletons. Sequences were derived from non-naive T cells sorted from PBMCs, sampled about 14 days before vaccination. These receptors came from a man aged 45-60 years who received an inactivated influenza vaccine.

The chain uses TRBV6-5 and TRBJ1-3, with 8 positions matching TRBD1. The CDR3 sequence is 15 residues long. V dropped 3 bases and J dropped 2; count of bases not matched to a gene: 3. Germline V gene lookup returns CDR1 MNHEY and CDR2 SVGAGI. The CDR3, as DNA: TGTGCCAGCAGTTATGGACAGGGACCTGGAAACACCATATATTTT. Its translation: CASSYGQGPGNTIYF.

This clonotype was observed a handful of times. V gene TRBV27 combines with J gene TRBJ1-2, with 10 bases that match TRBD1. The CDR3 length is 14 residues. CDR1 MNHEY and CDR2 SMNVEV come from the germline V gene (reference sequence). The V segment lost 5 bases and the J segment 7 bases; nucleotides outside the gene matches: 7. For the CDR3, the DNA is TGTGCCAGCAGTCTTGGGACAGGGGTTGGTGGCTACACCTTC. Translated: CASSLGTGVGGYTF.

In this sample, this clonotype turned up a few times. This chain joins TRBV20-1 and TRBJ2-2, with a possible D match to TRBD2 (5 bases). The CDR3 sequence is 14 residues long. V was clipped by 1 base and J by 6 bases, with 12 bases between them. Looked up from germline, CDR1 is DFQATT and CDR2 is SNEGSKA (reference sequence). This CDR3 reads CSARGGYGPGELFF. The CDR3 bases are TGCAGTGCTAGAGGAGGGTATGGTCCCGGGGAGCTGTTTTTT.

The rearrangement joins TRBV9 to TRBJ2-3, with D hard to call. Germline V gene sequence: CDR1 SGDLS, CDR2 YYNGEE. The CDR3 extends over 15 amino acids. V lost 4 bases to trimming and J lost 1 base, with 13 bases between them. The CDR3 here is CASSLTPEGTDTQYF. CDR3 nucleotide sequence: TGTGCCAGCAGCTTAACCCCAGAGGGCACAGATACGCAGTATTTT. Variable domain in full (rest from reference TRBV9 and TRBJ2-3): DSGVTQTPKHLITATGQRVTLRCSPRSGDLSVYWYQQSLDQGLQFLIQYYNGEERAKGNILERFSAQQFPDLHSELNLSSLELGDSALYFCASSLTPEGTDTQYFGPGTRLTVL.

V gene TRBV3-1 combines with J gene TRBJ1-1, with 8 bases fitting TRBD1. The CDR3 sequence is 14 residues long. J gave up 2 bases and V 3 bases, and 2 bases lay outside the gene matches. Germline CDR1 reads LGHDT; CDR2 reads YNNKEL (reference sequence). CDR3 sequence: CASSHGQGNTEAFF. The CDR3 DNA is TGTGCCAGCAGCCATGGACAGGGTAACACTGAAGCTTTCTTT.

This clonotype was recorded at least ten times. This chain connects TRBV6-2 or TRBV6-3 to TRBJ2-7, with D unresolved. Trimming removed 0 bases from V and 7 bases from J, with 16 bases in between. The CDR3 runs to 15 residues. Germline loops: CDR1 MNHEY, CDR2 SVGEGT. The CDR3 sequence: CASSYSVHPGGEQYF. For the CDR3, the DNA is TGTGCCAGCAGTTACTCTGTACACCCAGGTGGAGAGCAGTACTTC.

In its sample, this clonotype was seen a few times. In DNA form, the CDR3 reads TGTGCCAGCAGTCAAGTGGACTGGAAAAACTACGAGCAGTACTTC. This codes for CASSQVDWKNYEQYF. This chain joins TRBV28 and TRBJ2-7; the D gene is possibly TRBD2 (5 bases). Per germline, CDR1 MDHEN and CDR2 SYDVKM. V was shortened by 5 bases and J by 3 bases, with 17 bases between the two germline ends. The CDR3 is made up of 15 amino acids.

This clonotype was recorded a few times. CDR3 in amino acids: CASRTSVRSIQYF. For the CDR3, the DNA is TGTGCCAGCAGGACCTCGGTTCGGTCCATTCAGTACTTC. The genes are TRBV6-1 and TRBJ2-4; D is undetermined. Trimming took 6 bases from V and 9 from J, leaving 15 bases between them. CDR1 and CDR2 (germline): MNHNS, SASEGT. This CDR3 region has 13 residues.

There are many counts of this clonotype. The rearrangement uses TRBV28 and TRBJ2-3, with unresolved D. V lost 5 bases and J 8 bases, leaving 11 bases between the germline ends. CDR3 length equals 12 residues. Germline loops: CDR1 MDHEN, CDR2 SYDVKM. The DNA of the CDR3 is TGTGCCAGCAGTCTCACCCGAGGTACGCAGTATTTT. Protein product: CASSLTRGTQYF.

This clonotype was recorded at least ten times. This rearrangement joins TRBV20-1 to TRBJ2-5, with 9 bases aligning to TRBD2. V lost 3 bases, J lost 5 bases, and 10 bases stayed unmatched. The CDR3 totals 15 residues. Germline CDR1 reads DFQATT; CDR2 reads SNEGSKA (reference sequence). CDR3: CSARGASGILETQYF. The CDR3 nucleotides are TGCAGTGCTAGGGGTGCTAGCGGGATCTTGGAGACCCAGTACTTC.

In this sample, this clonotype turned up a few times. The chain carries TRBV2 and TRBJ2-1, with D perhaps TRBD1 (5 bases). Trimming took off 8 bases at V and 11 bases at J, with 25 bases between the two ends. From germline, CDR1 is SNHLY and CDR2 FYNNEI. The CDR3 covers 15 residues. The CDR3 spells CASGIPPSQGSQQFF. DNA of the CDR3: TGTGCCAGCGGAATCCCTCCATCCCAGGGAAGTCAGCAGTTCTTC.

The chain employs TRBV30 and TRBJ1-2; D gene uncertain. Germline CDR1 GTSNPN, CDR2 SVGIG (reference sequence). V shed 2 bases and J shed 8 bases, with 18 bases lying between them. This CDR3 is 14 amino acids long. CDR3 protein: CAWSSSVGRGGYTF. The CDR3 DNA reads TGTGCCTGGAGTTCCTCGGTGGGGAGAGGAGGCTACACCTTC.

The rearrangement uses TRBV7-2 and TRBJ2-7, with 9 bases fitting TRBD1. V was clipped by 7 bases and J by 6 bases; unmatched bases: 7. The CDR3 consists of 13 residues. Germline V CDR1 and CDR2: SGHTA, FQGNSA. This chain's CDR3 is CASTGTGRGEQYF. Here the CDR3 DNA reads TGTGCCAGCACCGGGACAGGGAGAGGCGAGCAGTACTTC.

This clonotype occurred a few times. The rearrangement links TRBV27 to TRBJ2-3; D unclear. The CDR3 has 13 residues. V gave up 6 bases and J gave up 6 bases, with 13 bases separating them. Germline V gives CDR1 MNHEY, CDR2 SMNVEV (reference sequence). CDR3 DNA sequence: TGTGCCAGCAGCCTTCTACAAGGGGATACGCAGTATTTT. Its protein is CASSLLQGDTQYF.

This clonotype turned up a few times. The rearrangement uses TRBV27 and TRBJ2-1, with a weak D call TRBD2 (5 bases). V was cut by 6 bases and J by 6 bases, with 27 bases left in between. Germline values: CDR1 MNHEY, CDR2 SMNVEV (reference sequence). CDR3 length equals 18 residues. CDR3 bases: TGTGCCAGCAGACTAGGACCGTCCGACCCGGGGATAGGCAATGAGCAGTTCTTC. Translating it yields CASRLGPSDPGIGNEQFF.

This clonotype occurred many times. The chain joins TRBV4-3 to TRBJ2-1; possibly TRBD2 for D (6 bases). This CDR3 has 16 amino acids. Trimming stripped 4 bases from V and 0 bases from J, with 13 bases between. Germline CDR1 is LGHNA and CDR2 is YSLEER. CDR3 protein: CASSRTTDTSYNEQFF. The CDR3 DNA follows: TGCGCCAGCAGCCGGACTACAGACACCTCCTACAATGAGCAGTTCTTC.

In this sample, this clonotype turned up a few times. This sequence joins TRBV12-3 or TRBV12-4 and TRBJ2-3; 7 bases are shared with TRBD1. The CDR3 consists of 15 residues. With V trimmed by 4 bases and J by 6 bases, 10 bases remained unmatched. The CDR3 nucleotides are TGTGCCAGCAGTTCACGACAGGGTGGGGTCGATACGCAGTATTTT. This gives the protein CASSSRQGGVDTQYF.

This sequence joins TRBV10-2 and TRBJ1-1; the D is unclear. This CDR3 is 11 amino acids long. V was shortened by 5 bases and J by 9 bases, with 10 bases between the two germline ends. CDR1 and CDR2 from the germline V gene are WSHSY and SAAADI. CDR3 region: CASSIDTKAFF. Written as DNA, the CDR3 is TGCGCCAGCAGTATCGACACCAAAGCTTTCTTT.

This clonotype was seen repeatedly, ten times or more. The chain combines TRBV16 with TRBJ1-5, with D possibly TRBD1 on 6 matching bases. CDR3 size: 17 residues. V lost 2 bases and J lost 6, with 20 bases in between. The germline V gene has CDR1 KGHSY and CDR2 FQNENV. Here the CDR3 reads CASSQGISGGWSQPQHF. The DNA of the CDR3 is TGTGCCAGCAGCCAAGGTATCTCGGGGGGCTGGTCTCAGCCCCAGCATTTT.

This clonotype was seen only a few times. The chain is built from TRBV11-2 and TRBJ1-2; D uncertain. Between the trimmed V and J ends, which lost 0 bases and 8 bases, there was a span of 13 bases. CDR1 and CDR2 (germline): SGHAT, FQNNGV. The CDR3 totals 14 residues. CDR3 in DNA: TGTGCCAGCAGCTTAGATAGTGCCCTCAGGGGCTACACCTTC. Protein sequence: CASSLDSALRGYTF.

This clonotype was counted many times. This chain connects TRBV4-3 to TRBJ2-6; D not resolved. The CDR3 is 13 residues long. V lost 0 bases to trimming and J lost 11 bases, with 8 bases between them. Per germline, CDR1 LGHNA and CDR2 YSLEER. CDR3 sequence reads: CASSQDPWDVLTF. CDR3 bases: TGCGCCAGCAGCCAAGACCCCTGGGACGTCCTGACTTTC.

This sequence joins TRBV28 and TRBJ2-1; either TRBD1 or TRBD2 may fit D (5 bases each). Per germline, CDR1 MDHEN and CDR2 SYDVKM. V lost 5 bases to trimming and J lost 7 bases, with 30 bases between them. This CDR3 is 19 amino acids long. In DNA form, the CDR3 reads TGTGCCAGCAGTCCCCGGGACGGACCTACACTCGGGTACGAAAATGAGCAGTTCTTC. The encoded protein is CASSPRDGPTLGYENEQFF. Full variable domain (remainder filled in from reference TRBV28 and TRBJ2-1): DVKVTQSSRYLVKRTGEKVFLECVQDMDHENMFWYRQDPGLGLRLIYFSYDVKMKEKGDIPEGYSVSREKKERFSLILESASTNQTSMYLCASSPRDGPTLGYENEQFFGPGTRLTVL.

This chain links TRBV9 with TRBJ1-2; D not certain. Trimming pared 0 bases from V and 3 bases from J, leaving 9 bases between. The germline V gene encodes CDR1 SGDLS and CDR2 YYNGEE. The CDR3 runs 14 residues. Written as DNA, the CDR3 is TGTGCCAGCAGCGTAGCGATGACGGACTATGGCTACACCTTC. Translation gives CASSVAMTDYGYTF.

This clonotype was seen ten or more times. This rearrangement joins TRBV4-1 to TRBJ2-3; no clear D. Germline CDR1 MGHRA, CDR2 YSYEKL. This CDR3 has 16 amino acids. The ends were cut back, 0 bases at V and 1 base at J, with 11 bases in the middle. The CDR3 reads CASSQDQSPGTDTQYF. The CDR3 DNA is TGCGCCAGCAGCCAAGATCAGAGTCCTGGCACAGATACGCAGTATTTT.

This chain uses TRBV20-1 with TRBJ2-5, with D perhaps TRBD2 (7 bases). Germline assignment: CDR1 DFQATT and CDR2 SNEGSKA (reference sequence). V was clipped by 0 bases and J by 1 base, with 9 bases between them. This CDR3 is 14 amino acids long. The CDR3 coding sequence is TGCAGTGCTAGAGAGGGGGGGGCCCAAGAGACCCAGTACTTC. It encodes CSAREGGAQETQYF.

There are many counts of this clonotype. For the CDR3, the DNA is TGCGCCAGCAGCCCGGGGGGGCCTACAACCGGGGAGCTGTTTTTT. Translating it yields CASSPGGPTTGELFF. The V call is TRBV5-1, the J call TRBJ2-2; 8 bases align to TRBD2. The CDR3 extends over 15 amino acids. Trimming at V came to 4 bases and at J to 5 bases, leaving 7 bases not matched to a gene. Per the germline V gene, CDR1 is SGHRS and CDR2 is YFSETQ.

CDR3 loop: CATSREDRYEQYF. As DNA, the CDR3 is TGTGCCACCAGCAGAGAGGACCGCTACGAGCAGTACTTC. The J gene is TRBJ2-7, the V gene TRBV15, with D hard to call. CDR3 length: 13 residues. V lost 0 bases, J lost 3 bases, and 6 bases lay in between. CDR1 and CDR2 (germline): LNHNV, YYDKDF (reference sequence).

J is TRBJ2-7 and V is TRBV28; 12 bases align to TRBD2. The CDR3 contains 16 residues. The J segment lost 1 base and the V segment lost 5 bases, leaving 6 bases of the junction unmatched. From germline, CDR1 is MDHEN and CDR2 SYDVKM. CDR3 loop: CASSGLAGTISYEQYF. DNA of the CDR3: TGTGCCAGCAGTGGACTAGCGGGAACAATTTCCTACGAGCAGTACTTC.

The gene calls are TRBV25-1 and TRBJ2-5; a weak D match, TRBD2 (5 bases). The CDR3 is 16 amino acids. With 2 bases removed from V and 4 bases from J, the gap between germline ends came to 17 bases. Per the germline V gene, CDR1 is MGHDK and CDR2 is SYGVNS. CDR3 sequence reads: CASSEQRLSGLETQYF. The CDR3, as DNA: TGTGCCAGCAGTGAACAAAGACTATCGGGGTTAGAGACCCAGTACTTC.

This clonotype was observed a handful of times. This rearrangement joins TRBV20-1 to TRBJ2-3; no clear D gene. V shed 5 bases and J shed 6 bases, with 15 bases lying between them. Germline V gene sequence: CDR1 DFQATT, CDR2 SNEGSKA (reference sequence). This CDR3 is 13 amino acids long. CDR3 loop: CSAPRTFVDTQYF. The CDR3 region has the DNA TGCAGTGCTCCCCGGACGTTTGTGGATACGCAGTATTTT.